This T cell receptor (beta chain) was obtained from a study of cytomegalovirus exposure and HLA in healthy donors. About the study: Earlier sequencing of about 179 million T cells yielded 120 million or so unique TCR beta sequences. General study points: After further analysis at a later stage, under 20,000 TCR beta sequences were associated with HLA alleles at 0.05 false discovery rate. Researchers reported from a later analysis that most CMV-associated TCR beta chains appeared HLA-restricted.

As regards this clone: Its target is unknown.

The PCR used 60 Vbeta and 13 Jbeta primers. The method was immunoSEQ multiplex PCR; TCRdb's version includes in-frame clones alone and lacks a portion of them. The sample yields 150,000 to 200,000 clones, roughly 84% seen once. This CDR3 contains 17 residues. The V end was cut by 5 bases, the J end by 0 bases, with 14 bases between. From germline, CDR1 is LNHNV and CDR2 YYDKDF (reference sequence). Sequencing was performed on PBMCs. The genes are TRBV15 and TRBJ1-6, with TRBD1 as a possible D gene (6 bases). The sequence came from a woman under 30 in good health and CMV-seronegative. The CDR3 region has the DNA TGTGCCACCAGCGGCTCGGACAGAAGCTCCTATAATTCACCCCTCCACTTT. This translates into CATSGSDRSSYNSPLHF. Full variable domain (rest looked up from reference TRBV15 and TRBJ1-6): DAMVIQNPRYQVTQFGKPVTLSCSQTLNHNVMYWYQQKSSQAPKLLFHYYDKDFNNEADTPDNFQSRRPNTSFCFLDIRSPGLGDTAMYLCATSGSDRSSYNSPLHFGNGTRLTVT.